The 24 T cell receptor beta chains listed next were all sequenced from one sample in a study of T cells in Graves' hyperthyroidism and ophthalmopathy. Amplified TCR beta CDR3 regions derived from RNA transcripts. TCR CDR3 underwent first-round RT-PCR with the HTBI primer set. TCRdb processed the multiplex PCR reads anew with MiXCR; each CDR3 protein has one entry. The data hold fewer than 900,000 distinct CDR3 sequences, with roughly a sixth observed a single time. Source material: blood. All receptors come from a woman aged 50 to 60 with Graves' hyperthyroidism that later progressed to Graves' ophthalmopathy.

The rearrangement links TRBV20-1 to TRBJ1-5, with D perhaps matching TRBD1 (5 bases). CDR1 DFQATT and CDR2 SNEGSKA come from the germline V gene (reference sequence). The CDR3 spans 14 residues. Trimming stripped 7 bases from V and 0 bases from J, with 13 bases between. The CDR3 DNA is TGCAGTGTCCTCGGGGGGAATAGCAATCAGCCCCAGCATTTT. It encodes CSVLGGNSNQPQHF.

This clonotype was counted a few times. The rearrangement links TRBV7-9 to TRBJ1-4; no reliable D call. V was pared by 1 base and J by 6 bases, with 9 bases between. This CDR3 has 14 amino acids. The germline CDR1 and CDR2 sequences are SEHNR and FQNEAQ (reference sequence). DNA of the CDR3: TGTGCCAGCAGCTTAGATGGCCGTTATGAAAAACTGTTTTTT. It yields the protein CASSLDGRYEKLFF.

This clonotype occurred a few times. This chain connects TRBV20-1 to TRBJ1-1; 11 positions match TRBD1. The CDR3 has 15 amino acids. Germline V gene lookup returns CDR1 DFQATT and CDR2 SNEGSKA (reference sequence). After removal of 2 bases from V and 5 bases from J, the junction contained 7 bases not matched to a gene. CDR3: CSARLPDRGLTEAFF. CDR3 nucleotides: TGCAGTGCTAGACTACCGGACAGGGGGCTTACTGAAGCTTTCTTT.

In its sample, this clonotype was seen a few times. The chain recombines TRBV19 with TRBJ1-4, with 7 nucleotides matching TRBD1. Germline values: CDR1 LNHDA, CDR2 SQIVND (reference sequence). The V segment lost 6 bases and the J segment 3 bases; nucleotides outside the gene matches: 4. The CDR3 extends over 14 amino acids. The CDR3 DNA reads TGTGCCAGTAGAGACGACAGGGCTAATGAAAAACTGTTTTTT. Translating gives CASRDDRANEKLFF.

This chain joins TRBV5-1 and TRBJ2-1, with 7 bases aligning to TRBD1. The CDR3 is made up of 14 amino acids. CDR1 is SGHRS and CDR2 is YFSETQ in the germline V gene. V was pared by 7 bases and J by 9 bases, with 13 bases of the junction left unmatched. For the CDR3, the DNA is TGCGCCAGCGGGCTAGCAGGGGACAGTGGTGAGCAGTTCTTC. As protein: CASGLAGDSGEQFF.

The chain joins TRBV12-3 or TRBV12-4 to TRBJ2-1; 10 bases align to TRBD2. Trimming at V came to 4 bases and at J to 6 bases, leaving 9 bases not matched to a gene. The length of the CDR3 is 16 residues. The CDR3 nucleotides are TGTGCCAGCAGTTCCCCAGCGGGGGGGCCCTTCAATGAGCAGTTCTTC. Its translation: CASSSPAGGPFNEQFF.

This clonotype was counted only a few times. This chain joins TRBV11-3 and TRBJ2-1; D is possibly TRBD1 or TRBD2 (5 bases each). V lost 5 bases, J lost 4 bases, and 18 bases lay in between. Looked up from germline, CDR1 is SGHNT and CDR2 is YENEEA. CDR3 size: 16 residues. CDR3 region: CASSNGASSGYNEQFF. CDR3 sequence (DNA): TGTGCCAGCAGCAACGGGGCTAGCAGCGGATACAATGAGCAGTTCTTC.

This clonotype occurred many times. The CDR3 sequence is CASSLGLVNKATDTQYF. DNA for the CDR3: TGTGCCAGCAGTTTGGGTTTGGTCAATAAAGCGACAGATACGCAGTATTTT. The chain couples TRBV12-3 or TRBV12-4 to TRBJ2-3; no clear D. The germline V and J ends were trimmed by 3 bases and 3 bases, with 19 bases remaining between them. CDR3 length: 17 residues.

This clonotype was observed a few times. The genes are TRBV29-1 and TRBJ1-1, with 9 bases aligning to TRBD1. Germline V lookup: CDR1 SQVTM, CDR2 ANQGSEA. The CDR3 loop spans 12 amino acids. Trimming removed 0 bases from V and 10 bases from J; junction bases left unmatched: 3. The chain's CDR3 is CSVEEPDRGAFF. For the CDR3, the DNA is TGCAGCGTTGAAGAACCGGACAGGGGAGCTTTCTTT.

The chain uses TRBV20-1 and TRBJ2-5, with 8 positions matching TRBD2. The germline V gene has CDR1 DFQATT and CDR2 SNEGSKA (reference sequence). The CDR3 sequence is 17 residues long. V lost 1 base and J lost 5; bases outside the gene matches: 15. The CDR3 spells CSARGFETSDLGETQYF. In DNA, the CDR3 is TGCAGTGCTAGAGGGTTCGAGACTAGCGACCTGGGGGAGACCCAGTACTTC.

This sequence joins TRBV6-1 and TRBJ2-7, with D maybe TRBD1 (5 bases). V lost 6 bases and J lost 1, with 13 bases in between. In germline, CDR1 is MNHNS, CDR2 SASEGT. This CDR3 is built from 14 residues. This CDR3 reads CASRTTTESYEQYF. The CDR3, as DNA: TGTGCCAGCAGAACCACGACAGAATCCTACGAGCAGTACTTC.

J is TRBJ1-1 and V is TRBV7-8, with D tentatively TRBD1 (6 bases). The germline V and J ends were trimmed by 5 bases and 3 bases, with 16 bases remaining between them. The CDR3 has 15 residues. Germline CDR1 and CDR2: SGHVS and FQNEAQ. The CDR3 here is CASSAASGEDTEAFF. CDR3 DNA: TGTGCCAGCAGCGCCGCGTCAGGGGAGGACACTGAAGCTTTCTTT.

The chain recombines TRBV20-1 with TRBJ2-3, with 7 bases fitting TRBD1. This CDR3 comprises 14 residues. V lost 3 bases, J lost 2 bases, and 5 bases stayed unmatched. Germline V lookup: CDR1 DFQATT, CDR2 SNEGSKA (reference sequence). CDR3 loop: CSARGDSHTDTQYF. In DNA form, the CDR3 reads TGCAGTGCTAGGGGGGACAGCCACACAGATACGCAGTATTTT.

The rearrangement links TRBV2 to TRBJ2-7, with 7 bases identical to TRBD1. J lost 5 bases, V lost 4 bases, and 5 bases had no gene match. Germline assignment: CDR1 SNHLY and CDR2 FYNNEI. The CDR3 totals 13 residues. The CDR3 loop is CASSAEQGHEQYF. As DNA, the CDR3 is TGTGCCAGCAGTGCGGAACAGGGGCACGAGCAGTACTTC.

There are many counts of this clonotype. The chain recombines TRBV5-1 with TRBJ2-5; no clear D. The CDR3 consists of 13 residues. Trimming left V 2 bases short and J 2 bases short, with 7 bases between. The germline gives CDR1 SGHRS, CDR2 YFSETQ. The CDR3 sequence: CASSFNAQETQYF. The CDR3 DNA reads as TGCGCCAGCAGCTTTAACGCTCAAGAGACCCAGTACTTC.

This clonotype appeared a few times. The chain employs TRBV7-6 and TRBJ1-1; D is unresolved. Deletions cut 6 bases from V and 0 bases from J, with 23 bases between. CDR1 and CDR2 (germline): SGHVS, FNYEAQ. The CDR3 covers 18 residues. CDR3 nucleotide sequence: TGTGCCAGCAGTCACGACAAAACTACTAGACCGTTGAACACTGAAGCTTTCTTT. Amino acid sequence: CASSHDKTTRPLNTEAFF.

The chain couples TRBV6-1 to TRBJ2-2, with 11 bases lining up with TRBD2. The CDR3 has 16 residues. The V and J ends lost 7 bases and 6 bases, in that order; junction bases with no gene match: 10. Germline CDR1 MNHNS, CDR2 SASEGT. The DNA for the CDR3 is TGTGCCAGCAAGAGTAGCGGGGGGGCAGTCGCCGGGGAGCTGTTTTTT. Translating it yields CASKSSGGAVAGELFF.

This clonotype was counted at least ten times. The V call is TRBV7-2, the J call TRBJ1-5; tentative D call: TRBD1 (5 bases). Trimming took 6 bases from V and 2 from J, leaving 14 bases between them. Germline V lookup: CDR1 SGHTA, CDR2 FQGNSA. This CDR3 contains 15 residues. CDR3: CASRPGGGGNQPQHF. CDR3 sequence (DNA): TGTGCCAGCAGACCGGGGGGAGGTGGCAATCAGCCCCAGCATTTT.

There are a few counts of this clonotype. The chain is built from TRBV20-1 and TRBJ2-1, with 10 bases matching TRBD2. The CDR3 runs to 17 residues. V trimming: 4 bases; J trimming: 0 bases; junction bases outside the gene matches: 9. In germline, CDR1 is DFQATT, CDR2 SNEGSKA (reference sequence). CDR3 coding DNA: TGCAGTGCTACCTGGACTAGCGGTAAAAGCTCCTACAATGAGCAGTTCTTC. Its translation is CSATWTSGKSSYNEQFF.

This clonotype was detected ten times or more. The rearrangement links TRBV3-1 to TRBJ1-5, with a possible D match to TRBD1 (5 bases). This CDR3 contains 15 residues. Germline V gene sequence: CDR1 LGHDT, CDR2 YNNKEL (reference sequence). Trimming cost V 4 bases and J 1 base, with 11 bases left between them. CDR3 coding DNA: TGTGCCAGCAGCCGGGGGTCAGGGAGCAATCAGCCCCAGCATTTT. Translation: CASSRGSGSNQPQHF.

This clonotype appeared a few times. The chain recombines TRBV7-9 with TRBJ1-1, with a weak D call TRBD1 (6 bases). Between the trimmed V and J ends, which lost 3 bases and 7 bases, there was a span of 9 bases. In germline, CDR1 is SEHNR, CDR2 FQNEAQ (reference sequence). This CDR3 comprises 12 residues. The DNA of the CDR3 is TGTGCCAGCAGCTTCCGGGACATTGAAGCTTTCTTT. Its protein is CASSFRDIEAFF.

This clonotype occurred a few times. This rearrangement joins TRBV5-1 to TRBJ2-3; 8 nucleotides match TRBD2. Germline CDR1 and CDR2: SGHRS and YFSETQ. V dropped 4 bases and J dropped 0; count of bases not matched to a gene: 7. The length of the CDR3 is 16 residues. CDR3 coding DNA: TGCGCCAGCAGCAGATTTAGCGGGACCAGCACAGATACGCAGTATTTT. Protein product: CASSRFSGTSTDTQYF.

This chain uses TRBV28 with TRBJ1-5; D unclear. This CDR3 region has 13 residues. Germline loops: CDR1 MDHEN, CDR2 SYDVKM. With 8 bases removed from V and 9 bases from J, the gap between germline ends came to 17 bases. CDR3 nucleotide sequence: TGTGCCAGCGGTCTCCTGGGGTGGGCGCCCCAGCATTTT. Its protein product is CASGLLGWAPQHF. Together with reference TRBV28 and TRBJ1-5, the CDR3 gives the full variable domain: DVKVTQSSRYLVKRTGEKVFLECVQDMDHENMFWYRQDPGLGLRLIYFSYDVKMKEKGDIPEGYSVSREKKERFSLILESASTNQTSMYLCASGLLGWAPQHFGDGTRLSIL.

V gene TRBV4-1 combines with J gene TRBJ1-3; D unclear. Germline assignment: CDR1 MGHRA and CDR2 YSYEKL. V lost 1 base and J lost 2, with 12 bases in between. This CDR3 has 16 residues. The CDR3 sequence: CASSQGSAEPGNTIYF. The CDR3 region has the DNA TGCGCCAGCAGCCAAGGTTCCGCAGAGCCTGGAAACACCATATATTTT.